The 23 T cell receptor beta chains in this list originate from one sample, sequenced in a study of molecular identifiers for immune sequencing clone quantification. TCRdb analysed the PCR reads with MiXCR anew, one entry per CDR3 protein. Of approximately 320,000 distinct CDR3 sequences in the sample, 24% are singletons; the top ten hold 0.65% to 0.75%. Sequenced material: naive CD8+ T cells from blood, with Jurkat cell RNA spiked in. Noted subset: FACS-sorted CD8+CD4-CCR7+CD45RA+ naive T cells. The receptors shown here come from a human donor in good health. Some libraries in this study had Jurkat cell RNA spiked in.

Comment on this clonotype: This clone may be a read error of a much larger clone one base away. It is likely a read error, because the conserved phenylalanine at the end of the CDR3 is missing. The genes are TRBV4-1 and TRBJ2-5; D not certain. CDR3 length: 15 residues. The germline V and J ends were trimmed by 2 bases and 1 base, with 11 bases remaining between them. Per the germline V gene, CDR1 is MGHRA and CDR2 is YSYEKL. The CDR3 nucleotides are TGCGCCAGCAGCCAACCCCAGTCTGTCCAAGAGACCCAGTACCTC. As protein: CASSQPQSVQETQYL.

This clonotype was observed a few times. The rearrangement links TRBV9 to TRBJ1-1; D is ambiguous. This CDR3 is 14 amino acids long. Germline-derived CDR1 and CDR2 are SGDLS and YYNGEE. Trimming cost V 2 bases and J 4 bases, with 12 bases left between them. The CDR3 sequence: CASSVSRWPTEAFF. The CDR3 DNA follows: TGTGCCAGCAGCGTTAGCCGCTGGCCCACTGAAGCTTTCTTT.

This clonotype has more than one count but fewer than ten. V usage is TRBV13 and J usage is TRBJ2-3, with 9 bases fitting TRBD2. Losses at the gene ends were 5 bases for V and 2 bases for J; bases not matched to a gene: 8. This CDR3 has 16 residues. Germline V gene data show CDR1 as PRHDT and CDR2 as FYEKMQ (reference sequence). The CDR3 here is CASSVQLAGNTDTQYF. The CDR3, as DNA: TGTGCCAGCAGCGTTCAACTAGCGGGTAACACAGATACGCAGTATTTT.

In this sample, this clonotype turned up a few times. V usage is TRBV12-3 or TRBV12-4 and J usage is TRBJ2-3, with D unresolved. Trimming shortened V by 7 bases and J by 1 base, and 15 bases separated the two germline ends. The CDR3 has 15 residues. The CDR3 here is CASNPSVGGTDTQYF. The DNA of the CDR3 is TGTGCCAGCAATCCAAGTGTGGGCGGCACAGATACGCAGTATTTT.

To note about this clonotype: A much larger clone differs from this one at a single base, so this may be a read error. The missing conserved phenylalanine or tryptophan at the end of this CDR3 makes a read error likely. The chain couples TRBV5-6 to TRBJ1-2; D unresolved. Germline CDR1 and CDR2: SGHDT and YYEEEE. The CDR3 is 19 amino acids. V gave up 0 bases and J gave up 0 bases, with 21 bases separating them. Here the CDR3 reads CASSLGAVGRLSTNYGYTS. The CDR3, as DNA: TGTGCCAGCAGCTTGGGAGCGGTCGGCAGACTCAGTACTAACTATGGCTACACCTCC.

This clonotype was picked up many times. The chain recombines TRBV6-6 with TRBJ2-1, with 9 bases fitting TRBD2. In germline, CDR1 is MNHNY, CDR2 SVGAGI (reference sequence). The V gene end was trimmed by 2 bases and the J gene end by 10 bases; junction bases not matched to a gene: 15. The CDR3 runs 17 residues. Here the CDR3 DNA reads TGTGCCAGCAGTTACCCCAAGGCGGGAGGGCCGAAAGAGGAGCAGTTCTTC. Translating gives CASSYPKAGGPKEEQFF.

This clonotype was seen only a few times. The chain combines TRBV29-1 with TRBJ2-1; no definite D call. The CDR3 sequence is 14 residues long. V shed 5 bases and J shed 0 bases, with 11 bases lying between them. Germline values: CDR1 SQVTM, CDR2 ANQGSEA. The CDR3, as DNA: TGCAGCGTTATAGACCTAAGCTCCTACAATGAGCAGTTCTTC. This sequence encodes CSVIDLSSYNEQFF.

Many counts were recorded for this clonotype. This chain connects TRBV7-6 to TRBJ2-3, with 8 bases lining up with TRBD2. This CDR3 has 15 amino acids. The germline V gene has CDR1 SGHVS and CDR2 FNYEAQ. V was pared by 5 bases and J by 5 bases, with 9 bases of the junction left unmatched. The CDR3 DNA sequence: TGTGCCAGCAGCCCTCTGCGGGGGGTGGGAGATACGCAGTATTTT. Translation gives CASSPLRGVGDTQYF.

A note on this clonotype: A much larger clone sits a single nucleotide away, making a read error possible. This chain joins TRBV4-3 and TRBJ1-3; D uncertain. CDR3 length: 13 amino acids. Germline loops: CDR1 LGHNA, CDR2 YSLEER. The CDR3 region is CASGQVPTDTIYF. CDR3 sequence (DNA): TGCGCCAGCGGCCAAGTCCCTACCGACACCATATATTTT.

The gene calls are TRBV29-1 and TRBJ1-2; D perhaps matches TRBD1 (6 bases). The CDR3 runs 14 residues. In germline, CDR1 is SQVTM, CDR2 ANQGSEA. Trimming stripped 0 bases from V and 5 bases from J, with 13 bases between. The CDR3 bases are TGCAGCGTTGAAGATCGAGGGGGTTGGTATGGCTACACCTTC. Its protein is CSVEDRGGWYGYTF.

This clonotype has only a few counts. V gene TRBV7-2 combines with J gene TRBJ2-7; D gene ambiguous. CDR3 length equals 16 residues. V lost 5 bases, J lost 5 bases, and 22 bases lay in between. Germline loops: CDR1 SGHTA, CDR2 FQGNSA. The CDR3: CASSPDLAPPADEQYF. CDR3 in DNA: TGTGCCAGCAGCCCAGACCTGGCCCCCCCCGCCGACGAGCAGTACTTC. Based on the CDR3 plus reference TRBV7-2 and TRBJ2-7, the full variable domain is GAGVSQSPSNKVTEKGKDVELRCDPISGHTALYWYRQSLGQGLEFLIYFQGNSAPDKSGLPSDRFSAERTGGSVSTLTIQRTQQEDSAVYLCASSPDLAPPADEQYFGPGTRLTVT.

Note on this clonotype: Since a much larger clone is just one base distant, this may be a read error. The chain joins TRBV13 to TRBJ2-3, with TRBD2 identical over 9 bases. The V gene end was trimmed by 2 bases and the J gene end by 8 bases; junction bases not matched to a gene: 14. The germline V gene encodes CDR1 PRHDT and CDR2 FYEKMQ (reference sequence). CDR3 size: 17 residues. DNA of the CDR3: TGTGCCAGCAGCTTATCGCCCAGCGGGAGGTTCCCAGGTACGCAGTATTTT. Translation gives CASSLSPSGRFPGTQYF.

This clonotype was detected many times. The chain joins TRBV5-1 to TRBJ2-7; D tentatively fits TRBD1 or TRBD2 (5 bases each). The CDR3 spans 14 residues. V was cut by 2 bases and J by 2 bases, with 11 bases left in between. CDR1 is SGHRS, CDR2 YFSETQ, per germline. This chain's CDR3 is CASSFGTKPYEQYF. The CDR3 coding sequence is TGCGCCAGCAGCTTTGGGACGAAACCCTACGAGCAGTACTTC. Full variable domain (missing parts from reference TRBV5-1 and TRBJ2-7): KAGVTQTPRYLIKTRGQQVTLSCSPISGHRSVSWYQQTPGQGLQFLFEYFSETQRNKGNFPGRFSGRQFSNSRSEMNVSTLELGDSALYLCASSFGTKPYEQYFGPGTRLTVT.

The V call is TRBV7-9, the J call TRBJ2-3; D perhaps matches TRBD1 (6 bases). Germline V gene lookup returns CDR1 SEHNR and CDR2 FQNEAQ (reference sequence). The CDR3 totals 17 residues. The V end was cut by 7 bases, the J end by 4 bases, with 24 bases between. CDR3 residues: CASKNQDRTSAADTQYF. CDR3 bases: TGTGCCAGCAAGAATCAGGACAGAACTTCGGCGGCAGATACGCAGTATTTT.

On this clonotype itself: One base away lies a much larger clone, so this may be a sequencing read error. CDR3 region: CASSRDRARETQYF. The CDR3 DNA follows: TGCGCCAGCAGCCGTGACAGGGCGCGAGAGACCCAGTACTTC. This chain links TRBV4-3 with TRBJ2-5; 7 bases map to TRBD1. This CDR3 comprises 14 residues. The ends lost 4 bases at V and 4 bases at J; junction bases unmatched: 6. Per germline, CDR1 LGHNA and CDR2 YSLEER.

This clonotype was counted at least ten times. The chain uses TRBV20-1 and TRBJ2-5, with D perhaps TRBD2 (6 bases). The CDR3 runs 13 residues. Trimming left V 1 base short and J 3 bases short, with 9 bases between. Germline V gene lookup returns CDR1 DFQATT and CDR2 SNEGSKA (reference sequence). The CDR3 bases are TGCAGTGCTAGAGGTTGGAGGGAAGAGACCCAGTACTTC. Amino acids: CSARGWREETQYF.

This clonotype has a handful of counts. The V and J genes are TRBV6-5 and TRBJ1-1, with a tentative D call TRBD1 (6 bases). Per the germline V gene, CDR1 is MNHEY and CDR2 is SVGAGI. V lost 2 bases to trimming and J lost 3 bases, with 13 bases between them. The CDR3 runs to 15 residues. CDR3 sequence (DNA): TGTGCCAGCAGTTACGGAGGCAGGGGTTACACTGAAGCTTTCTTT. This sequence encodes CASSYGGRGYTEAFF.

This clonotype came up many times. The chain uses TRBV12-3 or TRBV12-4 and TRBJ2-5; perhaps D is TRBD1 or TRBD2 (6 bases each). The V end was cut by 6 bases, the J end by 2 bases, with 10 bases between. The CDR3 runs 13 residues. This CDR3 is CASSGGGQETQYF. DNA for the CDR3: TGTGCCAGCAGCGGAGGGGGTCAAGAGACCCAGTACTTC.

This chain joins TRBV12-3 or TRBV12-4 and TRBJ2-5, with a tentative D call TRBD1 (6 bases). Trimming left V 3 bases short and J 5 bases short, with 13 bases between. This CDR3 contains 14 residues. For the CDR3, the DNA is TGTGCCAGCAGTTTTTCTGGGGGCCAGGAGACCCAGTACTTC. As protein: CASSFSGGQETQYF.

This clonotype was seen more than once but under ten times. The chain is built from TRBV18 and TRBJ1-6; the D is unclear. CDR1 and CDR2 from the germline V gene are KGHSH and LQKENI. This CDR3 has 17 residues. Between the trimmed V and J ends, which lost 0 bases and 7 bases, there was a span of 16 bases. The chain's CDR3 is CASSPPGYGPGNSPLHF. The DNA of the CDR3 is TGTGCCAGCTCACCACCTGGCTACGGGCCGGGAAATTCACCCCTCCACTTT.

This clonotype occurred many times. The J gene is TRBJ2-7, the V gene TRBV5-1; no definite D call. V lost 0 bases and J 2 bases, leaving 9 bases between the germline ends. The germline V gene has CDR1 SGHRS and CDR2 YFSETQ. There are 14 residues in the CDR3. CDR3 coding DNA: TGCGCCAGCAGCTTGGCGGTGGGGACCTACGAGCAGTACTTC. Translated, it gives CASSLAVGTYEQYF.

As to this clonotype: The junction and the germline gene differ at one end; a read error may be behind it. This chain links TRBV2 with TRBJ2-7; D is unclear. CDR3 size: 14 residues. Germline values: CDR1 SNHLY, CDR2 FYNNEI. For the CDR3, the DNA is TGTGTCAGCAGTCCCACCTCCGGCTACTACGAGCAGTACTTC. Translating gives CVSSPTSGYYEQYF.

The genes are TRBV20-1 and TRBJ2-5, with TRBD2 matching 11 bases. The CDR3 spans 17 residues. V was clipped by 0 bases and J by 0 bases; unmatched bases: 6. From germline, CDR1 is DFQATT and CDR2 SNEGSKA (reference sequence). CDR3 DNA sequence: TGCAGTGCTAGAGATTATCGACTAGCGGGGTACCAAGAGACCCAGTACTTC. This codes for CSARDYRLAGYQETQYF.